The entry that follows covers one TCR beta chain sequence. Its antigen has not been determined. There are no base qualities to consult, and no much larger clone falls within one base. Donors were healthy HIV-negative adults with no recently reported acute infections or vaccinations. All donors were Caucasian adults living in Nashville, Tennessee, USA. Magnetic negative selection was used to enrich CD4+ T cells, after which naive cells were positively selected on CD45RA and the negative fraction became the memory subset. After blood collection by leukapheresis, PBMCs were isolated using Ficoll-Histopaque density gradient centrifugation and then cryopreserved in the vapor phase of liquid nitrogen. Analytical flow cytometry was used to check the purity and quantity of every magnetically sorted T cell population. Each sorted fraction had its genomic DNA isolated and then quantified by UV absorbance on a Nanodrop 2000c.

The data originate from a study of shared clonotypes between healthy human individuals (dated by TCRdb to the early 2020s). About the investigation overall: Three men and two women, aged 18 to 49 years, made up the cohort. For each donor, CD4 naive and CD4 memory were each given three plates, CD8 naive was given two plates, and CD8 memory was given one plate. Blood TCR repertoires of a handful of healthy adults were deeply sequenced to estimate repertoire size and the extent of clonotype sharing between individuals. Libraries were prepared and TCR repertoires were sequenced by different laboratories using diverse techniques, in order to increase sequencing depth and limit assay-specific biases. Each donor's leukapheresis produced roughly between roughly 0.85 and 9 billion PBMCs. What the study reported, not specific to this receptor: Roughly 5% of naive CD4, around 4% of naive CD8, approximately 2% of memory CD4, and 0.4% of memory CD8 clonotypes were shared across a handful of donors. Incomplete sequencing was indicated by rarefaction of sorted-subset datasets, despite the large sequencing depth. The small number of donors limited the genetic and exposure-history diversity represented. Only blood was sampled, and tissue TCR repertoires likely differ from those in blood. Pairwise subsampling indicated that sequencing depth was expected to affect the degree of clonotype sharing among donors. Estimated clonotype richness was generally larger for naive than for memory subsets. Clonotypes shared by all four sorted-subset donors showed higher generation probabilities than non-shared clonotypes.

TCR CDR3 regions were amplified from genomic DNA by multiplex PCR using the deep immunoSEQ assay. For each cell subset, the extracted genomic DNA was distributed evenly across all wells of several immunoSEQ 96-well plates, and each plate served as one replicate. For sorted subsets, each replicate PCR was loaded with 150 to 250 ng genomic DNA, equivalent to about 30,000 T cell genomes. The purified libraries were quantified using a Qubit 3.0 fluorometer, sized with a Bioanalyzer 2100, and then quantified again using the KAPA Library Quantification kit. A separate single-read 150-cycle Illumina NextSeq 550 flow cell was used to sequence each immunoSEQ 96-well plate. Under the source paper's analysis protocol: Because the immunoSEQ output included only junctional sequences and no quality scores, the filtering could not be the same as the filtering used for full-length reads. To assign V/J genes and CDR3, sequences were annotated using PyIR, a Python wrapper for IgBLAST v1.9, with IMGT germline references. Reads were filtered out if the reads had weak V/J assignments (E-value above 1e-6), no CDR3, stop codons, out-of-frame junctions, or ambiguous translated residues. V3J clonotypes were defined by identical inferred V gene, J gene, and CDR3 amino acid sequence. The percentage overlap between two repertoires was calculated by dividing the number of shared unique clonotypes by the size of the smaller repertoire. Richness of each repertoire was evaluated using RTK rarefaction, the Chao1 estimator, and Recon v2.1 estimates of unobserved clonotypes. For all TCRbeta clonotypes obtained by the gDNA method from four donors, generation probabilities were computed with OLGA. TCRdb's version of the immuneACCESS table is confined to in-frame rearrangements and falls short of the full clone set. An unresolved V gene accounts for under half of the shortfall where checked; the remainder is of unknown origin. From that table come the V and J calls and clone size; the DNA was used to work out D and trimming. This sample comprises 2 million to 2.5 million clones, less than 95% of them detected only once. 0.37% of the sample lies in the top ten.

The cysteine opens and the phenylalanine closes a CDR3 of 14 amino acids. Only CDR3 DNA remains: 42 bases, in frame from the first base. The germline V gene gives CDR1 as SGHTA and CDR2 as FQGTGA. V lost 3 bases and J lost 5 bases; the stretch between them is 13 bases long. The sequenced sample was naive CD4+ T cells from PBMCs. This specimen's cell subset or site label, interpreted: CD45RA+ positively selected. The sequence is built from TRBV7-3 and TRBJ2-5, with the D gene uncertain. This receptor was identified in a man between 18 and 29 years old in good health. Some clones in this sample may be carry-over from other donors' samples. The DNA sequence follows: TGTGCCAGCAGCTTCTCTCCGGTGGCGGAGACCCAGTACTTC. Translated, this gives CASSFSPVAETQYF.